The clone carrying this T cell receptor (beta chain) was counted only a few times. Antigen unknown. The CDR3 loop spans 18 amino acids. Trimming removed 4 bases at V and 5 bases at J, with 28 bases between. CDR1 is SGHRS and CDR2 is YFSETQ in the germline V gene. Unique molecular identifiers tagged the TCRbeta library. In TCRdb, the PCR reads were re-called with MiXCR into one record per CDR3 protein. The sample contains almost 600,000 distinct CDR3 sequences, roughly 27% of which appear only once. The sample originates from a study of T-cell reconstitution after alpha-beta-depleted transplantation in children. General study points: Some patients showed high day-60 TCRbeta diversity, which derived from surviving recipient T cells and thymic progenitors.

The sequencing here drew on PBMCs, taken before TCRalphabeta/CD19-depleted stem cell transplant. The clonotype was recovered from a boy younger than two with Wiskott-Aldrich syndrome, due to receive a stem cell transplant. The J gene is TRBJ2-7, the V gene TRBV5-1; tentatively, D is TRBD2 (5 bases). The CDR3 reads CASSEGPPGTPGLDEQYF. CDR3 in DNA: TGCGCCAGCAGCGAAGGTCCTCCGGGAACTCCAGGCCTAGACGAGCAGTACTTC.